Included here is one TCR beta chain sequence, with context. What it binds is not known. Trimming removed 2 bases from V and 11 bases from J; junction bases left unmatched: 8. Germline CDR1 LNHDA, CDR2 SQIVND (reference sequence). This CDR3 spans 13 amino acids. The method was immunoSEQ multiplex PCR; TCRdb's version includes in-frame clones alone and lacks a portion of them. The sample records fewer than 110,000 clones, approximately 90% being singletons. This entry comes from a study of OX40 agonist ivuxolimab in advanced cancers. Across the whole study: Three patients had partial responses: one hepatocellular carcinoma, two cutaneous melanoma.

Overall study findings and caveats: Dosing at 0.1 to 3.0 mg/kg was accompanied by clonal expansion of CD4+ and CD8+ blood T cells by week 6.

The material was CD4+ or CD8+ T cells sorted from blood, obtained in a trial of the OX40 agonist ivuxolimab. V and J are TRBV19 and TRBJ1-2, with 7 bases matching TRBD1. This sequence originates from an adult with an advanced solid tumor such as melanoma, head and neck, liver or kidney cancer. The CDR3 coding sequence is TGTGCCAGTAGTATAAACGGACAGGCGTGGTACACCTTC. Its protein is CASSINGQAWYTF.